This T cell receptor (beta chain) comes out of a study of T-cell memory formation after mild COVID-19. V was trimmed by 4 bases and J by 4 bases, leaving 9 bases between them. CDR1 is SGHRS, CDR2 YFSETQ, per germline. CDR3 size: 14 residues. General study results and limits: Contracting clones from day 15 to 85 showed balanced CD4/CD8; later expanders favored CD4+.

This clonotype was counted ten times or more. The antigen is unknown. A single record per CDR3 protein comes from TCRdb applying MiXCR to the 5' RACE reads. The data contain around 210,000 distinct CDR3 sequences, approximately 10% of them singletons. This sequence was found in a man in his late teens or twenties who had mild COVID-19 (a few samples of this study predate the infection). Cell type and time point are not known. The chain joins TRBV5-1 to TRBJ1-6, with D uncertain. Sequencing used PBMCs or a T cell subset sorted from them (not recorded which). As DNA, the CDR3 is TGCGCCAGCAGCCTAACGGGGTATAATTCACCCCTCCACTTT. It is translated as CASSLTGYNSPLHF.